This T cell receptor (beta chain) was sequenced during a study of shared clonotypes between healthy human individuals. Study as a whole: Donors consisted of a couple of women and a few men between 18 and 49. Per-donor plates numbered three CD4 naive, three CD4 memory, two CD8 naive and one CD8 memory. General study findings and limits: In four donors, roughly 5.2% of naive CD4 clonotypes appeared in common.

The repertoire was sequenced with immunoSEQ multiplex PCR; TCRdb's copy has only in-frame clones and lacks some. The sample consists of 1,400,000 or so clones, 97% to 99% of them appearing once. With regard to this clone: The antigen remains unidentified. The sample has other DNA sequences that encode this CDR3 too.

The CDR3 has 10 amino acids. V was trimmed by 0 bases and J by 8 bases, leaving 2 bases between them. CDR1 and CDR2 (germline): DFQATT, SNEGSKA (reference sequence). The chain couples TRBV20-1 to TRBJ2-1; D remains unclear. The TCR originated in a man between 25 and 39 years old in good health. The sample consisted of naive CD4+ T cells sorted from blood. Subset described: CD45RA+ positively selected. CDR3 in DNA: TGCAGTGCTAGAGATTATGAGCAGTTCTTC. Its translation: CSARDYEQFF.